This T cell receptor beta chain was retrieved from a study of shared clonotypes between healthy human individuals. The authors' processing: Without quality scores, immunoSEQ junctional reads could not be filtered like full-length reads. Sequencing used immunoSEQ multiplex PCR; TCRdb keeps in-frame clones, though not all of them. V and J calls and clone size follow that table, whereas D and trimming were derived from the DNA. Of approximately 100,000 clones listed, approximately 70% were seen once; the top ten hold under 25%. Germline trimming cut 5 bases from V and 5 bases from J; bases unmatched to any gene: 8. The germline V gene has CDR1 SEHNR and CDR2 FQNEAQ (reference sequence). The CDR3 consists of 14 residues.

Sequencing was done on a sample of memory CD8+ T cells sorted from blood. The subset: CD45RO+ cells pooled with CCR7-negative TemRA cells. The receptor's source is a woman aged 25 to 39 in good health. The chain is built from TRBV7-9 and TRBJ2-5; 7 nucleotides align to TRBD2. The CDR3 loop is CASSTGLGRETQYF. DNA for the CDR3: TGTGCCAGCAGCACTGGACTAGGTCGGGAGACCCAGTACTTC.